This T cell receptor beta chain was found in a study of read filtering for tumor transcriptome and immune sequencing. The overall study: Transcriptome libraries were built from DNase-treated RNA. RNA-seq yielded only about 85 to 1273 TCR reads, IR-seq about 3.5 to 10.27 million.

At the time of active disease, bone marrow was collected from every patient. The study's findings and limits: IR-seq and RNA-seq agreed better without single-read clonotypes.

The library was built from roughly 400 ng RNA with molecular barcoded adaptors for alpha/delta and beta/gamma chains. Each CDR3 protein gets one entry after TCRdb re-called the reads with MiXCR. The repertoire consists of about 90,000 distinct CDR3 sequences, with 10% to 15% occurring once and the leading ten covering about 15%. Notes on this clonotype: What it binds is not known.

The CDR3 is made up of 16 amino acids. Germline V gives CDR1 SQVTM, CDR2 ANQGSEA. V gave up 8 bases and J gave up 3 bases; unmatched junction bases: 10. Sequencing used a population of CD138-negative cells sorted from bone marrow. The sequence derives from a donor at least 40 years old with multiple myeloma. The rearrangement uses TRBV29-1 and TRBJ2-2; the match to TRBD1 covers 12 bases. This CDR3 reads CSFSGTGGGDTGELFF. The CDR3 DNA reads TGCAGCTTTTCTGGGACAGGGGGCGGCGACACCGGGGAGCTGTTTTTT.